The sequence of this T cell receptor (beta chain) was determined in a study of blood T cell repertoires in COVID-19 (dated by TCRdb to about 2020). Background on the whole study: Samples from collaborators originated in the United States, Italy and Spain and spanned both the acute and convalescent phases of COVID-19. The material from the prospective study consisted of cDNA or gDNA derived from T cells, B-cell-depleted T cells, or PBMCs. Deeply sampled blood TCRbeta repertoires from subjects exposed to, actively infected with, or recovered from COVID-19 were included in the dataset. The repertoires were released in a freely available public database meant as a resource for research on the immune response to SARS-CoV-2. Samples came from the ongoing ImmuneRACE study (first 160 participants) plus 1,254 subjects from 6 global collaborators. Nearly every sample came with metadata listing a de-identified subject ID, COVID-19 status, age in years and sex. HLA class I and class II types, where available, came from metadata supplied by the sample provider rather than from assay-based typing. Overall study results and their limits: The quantity of clinical and demographic metadata differed by source and by participant and was supplied without curation.

This clone was picked up a small number of times. Its antigen specificity is not known. No base quality values were provided; no much bigger clone lies one nucleotide off. The CDR1 and CDR2 encoded by the germline V gene are MGHRA and YSYEKL. The CDR3 measures 17 amino acids from cysteine to phenylalanine. The only DNA kept is the CDR3, 51 bases in frame from the first base. V sheds 0 bases and J sheds 5 bases, leaving 19 bases between their ends. TCRbeta CDR3 regions were amplified from genomic DNA using the immunoSEQ Assay, a bias-controlled multiplex PCR. As for how the authors treated the data: Nucleated cell counts per sample were estimated from amplification of reference gene primers within the assay. To quantify the absolute abundance of each unique TCRbeta CDR3 rearrangement, sequence reads were collapsed and filtered. Productive Simpson clonality was computed per sample as the square root of Simpson's diversity index over productive rearrangements. The table was pulled from immuneACCESS by TCRdb, which kept in-frame rearrangements only. Such tables lose some clones; where checked, under half of the loss comes from unresolved V genes, and the rest has no known cause. Clone size and V and J calls were adopted from that table, with D and trimming inferred from the DNA. The table for this sample lists 370,000 or so clones; 80% to 90% of them were counted only once. Clones ranked in the top ten supply 1% to 1.5% of the sample.

In the prospective study, participants were about 18 to 89 years old, resided in approximately 25 geographic areas of the United States, and were enrolled through a virtual design. Cohort assignment in the prospective study relied on participant-reported clinical history from a screening survey and a study questionnaire. Recovered participants in ImmuneRACE Cohort 3 were defined as having two consecutive negative NP/OP PCR tests, clearance from a healthcare professional, or resolution of symptoms. In the prospective study, mobile phlebotomists collected whole blood, serum and a nasopharyngeal or oropharyngeal swab from each participant. Additional blood draws and questionnaires over an approximately two-month period could optionally be provided by prospective study participants. Before DNA extraction, blood samples from the prospective study were shipped at room temperature or frozen.

This chain joins TRBV4-1 to TRBJ1-2; TRBD1 might be the D gene, on 6 matching bases. The sequenced sample consisted of PBMCs or T cells enriched from blood (not recorded which). The receptor comes from a man aged 25-45 years who had recovered from COVID-19. This receptor carries the CDR3 CASSQEWPSDTGYGYTF. The DNA reads TGCGCCAGCAGCCAAGAATGGCCCTCGGACACAGGGTATGGCTACACCTTC.